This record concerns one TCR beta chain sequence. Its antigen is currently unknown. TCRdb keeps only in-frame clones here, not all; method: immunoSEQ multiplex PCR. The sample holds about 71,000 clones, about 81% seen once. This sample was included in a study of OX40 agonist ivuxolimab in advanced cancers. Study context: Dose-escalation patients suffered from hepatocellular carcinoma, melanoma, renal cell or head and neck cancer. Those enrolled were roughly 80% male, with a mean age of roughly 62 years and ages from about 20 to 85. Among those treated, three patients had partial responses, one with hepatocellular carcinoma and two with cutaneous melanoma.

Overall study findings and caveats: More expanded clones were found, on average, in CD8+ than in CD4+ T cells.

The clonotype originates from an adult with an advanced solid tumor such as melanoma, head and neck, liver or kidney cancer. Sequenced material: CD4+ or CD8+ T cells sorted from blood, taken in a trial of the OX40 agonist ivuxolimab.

The CDR3, as DNA: TGTGCCACAAAAGCCGGGGGACAGCTGCCGAACACTGAAGCTTTCTTT. Its translation is CATKAGGQLPNTEAFF. The rearrangement uses TRBV19 and TRBJ1-1, with 7 bases lining up with TRBD1. Germline V gene data show CDR1 as LNHDA and CDR2 as SQIVND (reference sequence). The CDR3 length is 16 residues. Trimming cost V 10 bases and J 1 base; bases outside gene matches: 15.